The clone carrying this T cell receptor beta chain showed up just a few times. Clinical symptoms, serum thyroxine and TRAb, thyroid ultrasound and orbital computed tomography were used for the diagnoses. There were TCR beta CDR3 regions amplified from RNA transcripts. The HTBI primer set was used in a first-round RT-PCR of the TCR CDR3. In TCRdb, the multiplex PCR reads were re-called with MiXCR into one record per CDR3 protein. The data contain 600,000 or so distinct CDR3 sequences, about 14% of them singletons. This sample is drawn from a study of T cells in Graves' hyperthyroidism and ophthalmopathy. Study information: Specimen type is peripheral blood, collected at initial diagnosis prior to any treatment.

Between the trimmed V and J ends, which lost 3 bases and 9 bases, there was a span of 15 bases. Germline loops: CDR1 LGHNA, CDR2 YSLEER. The CDR3 has 14 amino acids. This TCR derives from a woman under 30 with Graves' ophthalmopathy. The chain is built from TRBV4-3 and TRBJ1-5; D possibly corresponds to TRBD1 (6 bases). Material: blood. In DNA, the CDR3 is TGCGCCAGCAGCCAGTTGACAGGTTCCGCGCCCCAGCATTTT. Its protein is CASSQLTGSAPQHF.